The source of this TCR beta chain is a study of T-cell memory formation after mild COVID-19. For the study at large: Largely, the TCR clusters proved donor specific. General study findings and limits: Pre-infection memory showed some responding clones, and this suggested that cross-reactive memory joined.

V was clipped by 5 bases and J by 4 bases, with 15 bases between them. The CDR3 sequence is 15 residues long. Germline V gene sequence: CDR1 SEHNR, CDR2 FQNEAQ (reference sequence). TCR alpha and TCR beta cDNA libraries carrying sample barcodes and UMIs came from 5'RACE with constant-segment primers. TCRdb independently ran MiXCR on the 5' RACE reads; one entry per CDR3 protein. Found here are a few hundred thousand distinct CDR3 sequences, about an eighth of them singletons; the top ten hold about 20%. With regard to this clonotype: The antigen is unknown.

Sequencing used PBMCs or a T cell subset sorted from them (not recorded which). This TCR was recovered from a man between 18 and 29 years old who had mild COVID-19 (a few samples of this study predate the infection). Cell type and time point are not known. The chain has TRBV7-9 and TRBJ1-3; no clear D gene. CDR3 DNA: TGTGCCAGCAGCCGGGCAAGCCGCGTGGGAAACACCATATATTTT. Amino acid sequence: CASSRASRVGNTIYF.